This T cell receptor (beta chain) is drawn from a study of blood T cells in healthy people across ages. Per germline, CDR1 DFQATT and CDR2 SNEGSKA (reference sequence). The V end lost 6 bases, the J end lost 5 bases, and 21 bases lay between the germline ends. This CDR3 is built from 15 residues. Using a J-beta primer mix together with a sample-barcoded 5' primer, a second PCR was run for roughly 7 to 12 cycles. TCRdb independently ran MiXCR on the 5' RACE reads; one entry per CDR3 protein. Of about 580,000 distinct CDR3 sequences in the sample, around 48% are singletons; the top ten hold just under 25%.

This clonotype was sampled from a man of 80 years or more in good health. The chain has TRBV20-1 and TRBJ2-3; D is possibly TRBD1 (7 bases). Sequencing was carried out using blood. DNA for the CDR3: TGCAGTGCGCCGGATGCAGGGGGGACCCAAGATACGCAGTATTTT. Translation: CSAPDAGGTQDTQYF.